Listed here are 6 T cell receptor beta chains from one sample, sequenced in a study of CD8 T cells in ankylosing spondylitis. Each CDR3 protein gets one entry after TCRdb re-called the 5' RACE reads with MiXCR. The table shows hundreds of thousands of distinct CDR3 sequences, with 25% to 30% occurring only once. Material: blood, either unsorted or a sorted T cell fraction (not recorded which). All receptors come from a male donor with ankylosing spondylitis or in good health (not recorded which).

There are many counts of this clonotype. The chain carries TRBV20-1 and TRBJ1-4, with D perhaps matching TRBD1 (5 bases). V was shortened by 2 bases and J by 6 bases, with 16 bases between the two germline ends. The CDR3 length is 15 residues. Germline V lookup: CDR1 DFQATT, CDR2 SNEGSKA (reference sequence). This CDR3 reads CSARLARWGDEKLFF. The DNA for the CDR3 is TGCAGTGCTAGATTGGCCCGATGGGGGGATGAAAAACTGTTTTTT.

Only a few counts were recorded for this clonotype. The chain uses TRBV29-1 and TRBJ2-1; 8 bases are a match to TRBD2. The CDR3 has 15 residues. Germline-derived CDR1 and CDR2 are SQVTM and ANQGSEA. Trimming removed 4 bases from V and 4 bases from J; junction bases left unmatched: 9. The CDR3 protein is CSVGGGLGSYNEQFF. Here the CDR3 DNA reads TGCAGCGTTGGGGGGGGACTAGGTTCTTACAATGAGCAGTTCTTC.

This clonotype was seen many times. The chain joins TRBV4-1 to TRBJ2-3; D may be TRBD1 (6 bases). Germline-derived CDR1 and CDR2 are MGHRA and YSYEKL. This CDR3 is built from 14 residues. V was clipped by 4 bases and J by 1 base, with 9 bases between them. CDR3 sequence: CASSLRTGTDTQYF. The CDR3 DNA follows: TGCGCCAGCAGCCTTCGGACAGGCACAGATACGCAGTATTTT.

This clonotype was detected a few times. The V gene is TRBV29-1, the J gene TRBJ2-3; maybe TRBD2 (6 bases). There are 14 residues in the CDR3. Germline-derived CDR1 and CDR2 are SQVTM and ANQGSEA. Trimming left V 6 bases short and J 3 bases short, with 16 bases between. DNA for the CDR3: TGCAGCGTGGGGGGACTGCTCGATACAGATACGCAGTATTTT. Its protein is CSVGGLLDTDTQYF.

This chain uses TRBV6-1 with TRBJ2-1, with 12 bases identical to TRBD2. The CDR3 is 17 residues long. Germline lookup yields CDR1 MNHNS and CDR2 SASEGT. The V segment lost 6 bases and the J segment 4 bases; nucleotides outside the gene matches: 10. CDR3 nucleotide sequence: TGTGCCAGCAGACGAGCCCTAGCGGGAGGGTCTTACAATGAGCAGTTCTTC. It specifies CASRRALAGGSYNEQFF.

This clonotype was picked up many times. The V and J genes are TRBV25-1 and TRBJ2-7; TRBD1 matches 7 bases. CDR3 length: 14 amino acids. V shed 4 bases and J 3 bases; nucleotides not matched to a gene: 6. Per germline, CDR1 MGHDK and CDR2 SYGVNS. The CDR3 coding sequence is TGTGCCAGCAGTGGTGACAGGGTCTACTACGAGCAGTACTTC. It encodes CASSGDRVYYEQYF.